The present T cell receptor (beta chain) was sequenced within a study of OX40 agonist ivuxolimab in advanced cancers. The wider study: Having had anti-PD-1, anti-PD-L1 or anti-CTLA-4 therapy before was allowed, and over 35% had some. Study results and limitations: Patients who responded partially at 0.1-3.0 mg/kg showed clonal expansion ranking among the lowest.

This clone was found once. Antigen unknown. Generated by immunoSEQ multiplex PCR, the TCRdb table keeps only in-frame clones and is missing some. The profile shows 50,000 or so clones, roughly 90% of them singletons. Trimming at V came to 6 bases and at J to 11 bases, leaving 12 bases not matched to a gene. The V gene's germline CDR1 is SQVTM and CDR2 ANQGSEA. This CDR3 region has 12 residues. This TCR was sampled from an adult with an advanced solid tumor such as melanoma, head and neck, liver or kidney cancer. The input for sequencing was CD4+ or CD8+ T cells sorted from blood, taken in a trial of the OX40 agonist ivuxolimab. The chain joins TRBV29-1 to TRBJ1-1; the match to TRBD1 covers 7 bases. CDR3 sequence: CSVDPGGFRAFF. The CDR3 region has the DNA TGCAGCGTAGACCCAGGGGGATTTAGGGCTTTCTTT.